These T cell receptor beta chains were read from a single sample in a study of blood T cell repertoires in COVID-19. Some clones are missing from TCRdb's copy, which holds only in-frame ones; the method was immunoSEQ multiplex PCR. The table has approximately 44,000 clones, around 80% seen once. Sequenced input: peripheral blood. The receptors were sampled from a human donor in a cohort sampled during active COVID-19. Each CDR3 is given with its conserved first and last residue. The D gene is left open where the match is weak. Some rows have no size entry. The others give once, few or many, or a class for an expanded clone.

d_gene: TRBD1; abundance: .; j_gene: TRBJ1-6; v_gene: TRBV4-2; CDR3nt: TGTGCCAGCAAAGGACAGGCGGACTATAATTCACCCCTCCACTTT; CDR3aa: CASKGQADYNSPLHF
d_gene: TRBD1; abundance: .; j_gene: TRBJ2-5; v_gene: TRBV29-1; CDR3nt: TGCAGCGTCAGGGACAGGGGAAGGCAAGAGACCCAGTACTTC; CDR3aa: CSVRDRGRQETQYF
d_gene: .; abundance: once; j_gene: TRBJ2-7; v_gene: TRBV10-1; CDR3nt: TGCGCCAGCAGTGACTCTCGGATCGGGGAATCGACTATTTACCCCTTCTTC; CDR3aa: CASSDSRIGESTIYPFF
d_gene: TRBD1; abundance: .; j_gene: TRBJ2-2; v_gene: TRBV24-1; CDR3nt: TGTGCCGTACAGGGGGCGAAGAACACCGGGGAGCTGTTTTTT; CDR3aa: CAVQGAKNTGELFF
d_gene: .; abundance: .; j_gene: TRBJ2-3; v_gene: TRBV11-2; CDR3nt: TGTGCCAGCAGCACTACAGGGCCCGATACGCAGTATTTT; CDR3aa: CASSTTGPDTQYF
d_gene: TRBD1; abundance: .; j_gene: TRBJ1-2; v_gene: TRBV5-1; CDR3nt: TGCGCCAGCAGCACCGGACAGGAGCTCTATGGCTACACCTTC; CDR3aa: CASSTGQELYGYTF
d_gene: .; abundance: .; j_gene: TRBJ1-1; v_gene: TRBV14; CDR3nt: TGTGCCAGCAGCCGGTACGGAGGGCTGAACACTGAAGCTTTCTTT; CDR3aa: CASSRYGGLNTEAFF
d_gene: .; abundance: .; j_gene: TRBJ2-7; v_gene: TRBV25-1; CDR3nt: TGTGCCAGCAGTGCGGGGTTCGAGCAGTACTTC; CDR3aa: CASSAGFEQYF
d_gene: .; abundance: .; j_gene: TRBJ1-4; v_gene: TRBV7-9; CDR3nt: TGTGCCAGCAGCTTAGGCTGGGCAGGGGTTAAGGTGGATGAAAAACTGTTTTTT; CDR3aa: CASSLGWAGVKVDEKLFF
d_gene: TRBD2; abundance: .; j_gene: TRBJ2-3; v_gene: TRBV24-1; CDR3nt: TGTGCCACCAGTCCTATTAGCGGGGGGACCACAGATACGCAGTATTTT; CDR3aa: CATSPISGGTTDTQYF
d_gene: TRBD2; abundance: .; j_gene: TRBJ2-7; v_gene: TRBV3-1/TRBV3-2; CDR3nt: TGTGCCAGCAGTCTTTCCGGGACTAGCGGGGGCGAGCAGTACTTC; CDR3aa: CASSLSGTSGGEQYF
d_gene: TRBD2; abundance: .; j_gene: TRBJ2-3; v_gene: TRBV12-5; CDR3nt: TGTGCTAGTGGTACCCGACTAGCGGGGGACCCCACAGATACGCAGTATTTT; CDR3aa: CASGTRLAGDPTDTQYF
d_gene: .; abundance: few; j_gene: TRBJ2-3; v_gene: TRBV10-2; CDR3nt: TGCGCCACCAAGGAGGGGCCCACCTACACAGATACGCAGTATTTT; CDR3aa: CATKEGPTYTDTQYF
d_gene: .; abundance: .; j_gene: TRBJ1-2; v_gene: TRBV19; CDR3nt: TGTGCCAGTAGTATAGTGGGACAAAGCTATGGCTACACCTTC; CDR3aa: CASSIVGQSYGYTF
d_gene: .; abundance: .; j_gene: TRBJ2-3; v_gene: TRBV11-2; CDR3nt: TGTGCCAGCAGCTTAGCCCCTAGCACAGATACGCAGTATTTT; CDR3aa: CASSLAPSTDTQYF
d_gene: .; abundance: .; j_gene: TRBJ2-1; v_gene: TRBV5-1; CDR3nt: TGCGCCAGCAGCTTGACAGGGATCGCCTACAATGAGCAGTTCTTC; CDR3aa: CASSLTGIAYNEQFF
d_gene: .; abundance: few; j_gene: TRBJ1-5; v_gene: TRBV6-6; CDR3nt: TGTGCCACCCTCCTGAGGGTTGGCAATCAGCCCCAGCATTTT; CDR3aa: CATLLRVGNQPQHF
d_gene: .; abundance: .; j_gene: TRBJ2-7; v_gene: TRBV7-2; CDR3nt: TGTGCCAGCAGCCCGGAGGCATGGCGCGAGCAGTACTTC; CDR3aa: CASSPEAWREQYF
d_gene: .; abundance: .; j_gene: TRBJ2-7; v_gene: TRBV2; CDR3nt: TGTGCCAGCAGTCCTAGACCCAGCCTTTACGAGCAGTACTTC; CDR3aa: CASSPRPSLYEQYF
d_gene: TRBD1; abundance: .; j_gene: TRBJ1-6; v_gene: TRBV5-1; CDR3nt: TGCGCCACCACAGAAGGACAGGGGGCCTCACCCCTCCACTTT; CDR3aa: CATTEGQGASPLHF